These 27 T cell receptor beta chains were all obtained from the same sample, sequenced in a study of blood T cell repertoires in COVID-19 (dated by TCRdb to the early 2020s). The library was generated by the immunoSEQ multiplex PCR assay. TCRdb retrieved this table from immuneACCESS and kept in-frame rearrangements only. Not all clones are present; in checked studies, unresolved V genes account for under half, and no reason is known for the remainder. The sample yields approximately 260,000 clones; 75% to 90% were counted once. About 7% of the sample belongs to the ten largest clones. The sample comprised peripheral blood. These receptors were collected from a man aged 55 to 70 who had recovered from COVID-19.

This clone was seen more than once but under ten times. CDR3 sequence: CASSYGLAGAAQYF. In DNA, the CDR3 is TGTGCCAGCAGTTACGGACTAGCGGGCGCCGCGCAGTATTTT. The chain combines TRBV7-2 with TRBJ2-3, with 11 bases identical to TRBD2. CDR1 is SGHTA, CDR2 FQGNSA, per germline. The CDR3 runs to 14 residues. V was pared by 6 bases and J by 10 bases, with 9 bases of the junction left unmatched.

This clone has a handful of counts. The rearrangement links TRBV5-1 to TRBJ2-7; D perhaps matches TRBD2 (6 bases). CDR1 is SGHRS, CDR2 YFSETQ, per germline. The CDR3 spans 17 residues. V was trimmed by 0 bases and J by 3 bases, leaving 19 bases between them. CDR3 loop: CASSLGPGGGVSYEQYF. For the CDR3, the DNA is TGCGCCAGCAGCTTGGGTCCGGGTGGCGGGGTGAGCTACGAGCAGTACTTC.

This clone was counted once. The J gene is TRBJ1-4, the V gene TRBV6-5; 10 nucleotides agree with TRBD1. The ends lost 8 bases at V and 8 bases at J; junction bases unmatched: 5. The CDR3 is made up of 13 amino acids. Germline lookup yields CDR1 MNHEY and CDR2 SVGAGI. CDR3 loop: CASAGTGAEKLFF. The CDR3 region has the DNA TGTGCCAGCGCCGGGACAGGGGCCGAAAAACTGTTTTTT.

The V call is TRBV5-5, the J call TRBJ2-5; TRBD1 is a possible D gene (6 bases). V was pared by 4 bases and J by 2 bases, with 12 bases between. The CDR3 extends over 14 amino acids. Germline lookup yields CDR1 SGHKS and CDR2 YYEKEE (reference sequence). CDR3 sequence reads: CASSPWTEQETQYF. The CDR3 bases are TGTGCCAGCAGCCCATGGACAGAGCAAGAGACCCAGTACTTC.

This sequence joins TRBV3-1 (or the pseudogene TRBV3-2) and TRBJ2-1; possible D gene TRBD2, 5 bases. Germline-derived CDR1 and CDR2 are LGHDT and YNNKEL (reference sequence). The CDR3 extends over 16 amino acids. V was cut by 5 bases and J by 3 bases, with 17 bases left in between. The CDR3 DNA sequence: TGTGCCAGCAGCACGGGCGGGCAACTTAACTACAATGAGCAGTTCTTC. It yields the protein CASSTGGQLNYNEQFF.

This clone was observed a single time. The chain has TRBV5-6 and TRBJ2-7, with a tentative D call TRBD2 (6 bases). Per the germline V gene, CDR1 is SGHDT and CDR2 is YYEEEE. The CDR3 covers 14 residues. The V gene lost 2 bases and the J gene lost 1 base, with 10 bases spanning the gap. CDR3 bases: TGTGCCAGCAGCTTTCTGGGGGGATCCTACGAGCAGTACGTC. Translation gives CASSFLGGSYEQYV.

The V and J genes are TRBV2 and TRBJ1-2; a weak D match, TRBD1 (5 bases). The CDR3 has 14 amino acids. Trimming pared 7 bases from V and 4 bases from J, leaving 16 bases between. Germline CDR1 reads SNHLY; CDR2 reads FYNNEI. CDR3 bases: TGTGCCAGCATAATGGACACACAAACCTATGGCTACACCTTC. Protein: CASIMDTQTYGYTF.

The chain couples TRBV10-3 to TRBJ1-5; D possibly corresponds to TRBD1 (5 bases). The CDR3 extends over 13 amino acids. Germline-derived CDR1 and CDR2 are ENHRY and SYGVKD. V was cut by 5 bases and J by 5 bases, with 10 bases left in between. CDR3 nucleotides: TGTGCCATCAGTCAGGGTGTAGATCAGCCCCAGCATTTT. Translating it yields CAISQGVDQPQHF.

The chain combines TRBV24-1 with TRBJ2-1; D remains unclear. The CDR3 runs 13 residues. V lost 9 bases to trimming and J lost 3 bases, with 11 bases between them. The V gene's germline CDR1 is KGHDR and CDR2 SFDVKD. The CDR3 here is CATESSRYNEQFF. The CDR3 bases are TGTGCCACCGAGTCCTCTCGCTACAATGAGCAGTTCTTC.

The rearrangement links TRBV7-2 to TRBJ2-5, with D maybe TRBD2 (6 bases). Trimming removed 3 bases at V and 11 bases at J, with 10 bases between. The CDR3 sequence is 11 residues long. The V gene's germline CDR1 is SGHTA and CDR2 FQGNSA. DNA of the CDR3: TGTGCCAGCAGCTTGACTAGTAGACAGTACTTC. Its translation: CASSLTSRQYF.

This chain links TRBV7-9 with TRBJ2-5, with 10 bases matching TRBD1. V was pared by 4 bases and J by 5 bases, with 10 bases of the junction left unmatched. From germline, CDR1 is SEHNR and CDR2 FQNEAQ (reference sequence). CDR3 size: 16 residues. CDR3 nucleotide sequence: TGTGCCAGCAGCTCCAGTGACAGGGGGCGCGTGGAGACCCAGTACTTC. Its translation: CASSSSDRGRVETQYF.

The chain has TRBV5-8 and TRBJ1-6; TRBD1 is a possible D gene (6 bases). Germline V gives CDR1 SGHTS, CDR2 YDEGEE. This CDR3 is built from 15 residues. V lost 2 bases and J 6 bases, leaving 12 bases between the germline ends. DNA for the CDR3: TGTGCCAGCAGCTTTGGGGGCTACGGTAATTCACCCCTCCACTTT. Encoded protein: CASSFGGYGNSPLHF.

The chain carries TRBV5-8 and TRBJ2-2, with 13 bases matching TRBD2. CDR1 is SGHTS, CDR2 YDEGEE, per germline. The CDR3 is 17 residues long. V lost 4 bases, J lost 2 bases, and 5 bases stayed unmatched. CDR3 bases: TGTGCCAGCAGCAAAGGACTAGCGGGGGCCAACACCGGGGAGCTGTTTTTT. Protein: CASSKGLAGANTGELFF.

This chain connects TRBV6-1 to TRBJ1-2; possible D gene TRBD1, 6 bases. The germline V and J ends were trimmed by 3 bases and 2 bases, with 13 bases remaining between them. The CDR3 covers 15 residues. Germline CDR1 is MNHNS and CDR2 is SASEGT. CDR3 protein: CASSDGPTGNYGYTF. The DNA for the CDR3 is TGTGCCAGCAGTGATGGACCGACAGGCAACTATGGCTACACCTTC.

This clone was detected once. This chain joins TRBV7-7 and TRBJ2-1; 8 bases match TRBD1. Germline V gives CDR1 SSHAT, CDR2 FNYEAQ (reference sequence). This CDR3 region has 13 residues. V lost 4 bases to trimming and J lost 9 bases; unmatched junction nucleotides: 5. The CDR3 region is CASSSGQGGEQFF. CDR3 sequence (DNA): TGTGCCAGCAGCTCTGGACAGGGAGGTGAGCAGTTCTTC.

V usage is TRBV6-1 and J usage is TRBJ1-2; 9 positions match TRBD1. This CDR3 is 16 amino acids long. V gave up 3 bases and J gave up 0 bases; unmatched junction bases: 5. Germline lookup yields CDR1 MNHNS and CDR2 SASEGT. CDR3 nucleotides: TGTGCCAGCAGTGAGGGACAGGGCCCTCCTAACTATGGCTACACCTTC. Translation: CASSEGQGPPNYGYTF.

The V and J genes are TRBV5-5 and TRBJ2-3; TRBD2 agrees at 7 bases. The CDR3 is 16 amino acids. Unmatched junction bases numbered 10, after V lost 0 bases and J lost 6 bases. Germline V gene sequence: CDR1 SGHKS, CDR2 YYEKEE (reference sequence). CDR3 DNA sequence: TGTGCCAGCAGCTTGGCCAGCGGGGCCCTCGGGGATACGCAGTATTTT. Its protein is CASSLASGALGDTQYF.

J is TRBJ1-1 and V is TRBV5-1; 9 bases align to TRBD1. J lost 0 bases, V lost 8 bases, and 5 bases had no gene match. The CDR3 covers 14 residues. Per germline, CDR1 SGHRS and CDR2 YFSETQ. CDR3 in amino acids: CASSTGGMNTEAFF. The CDR3 coding sequence is TGCGCCAGTTCGACAGGGGGGATGAACACTGAAGCTTTCTTT.

This clone has a single count. The chain carries TRBV24-1 and TRBJ2-1; 7 bases are shared with TRBD1. Unmatched junction bases numbered 9, after V lost 4 bases and J lost 4 bases. Germline lookup yields CDR1 KGHDR and CDR2 SFDVKD. The CDR3 consists of 16 residues. The CDR3: CATSDRQGEDYNEQFF. The CDR3 nucleotides read TGTGCCACCAGTGACCGACAGGGAGAGGATTACAATGAGCAGTTCTTC.

The chain employs TRBV5-5 and TRBJ2-7; D ambiguous. Per the germline V gene, CDR1 is SGHKS and CDR2 is YYEKEE (reference sequence). V lost 5 bases and J lost 5, with 20 bases in between. The CDR3 consists of 15 residues. This CDR3 is CASSLLLSVPHEQYF. In DNA form, the CDR3 reads TGTGCCAGCAGTCTCCTCCTTTCGGTCCCCCACGAGCAGTACTTC.

CDR3 sequence reads: CASSGHQYTGELFF. The CDR3, as DNA: TGTGCCAGCAGCGGCCATCAGTACACCGGGGAGCTGTTTTTT. This chain connects TRBV7-6 to TRBJ2-2; D is ambiguous. V lost 5 bases and J lost 3, with 10 bases in between. The CDR3 contains 14 residues. Germline-derived CDR1 and CDR2 are SGHVS and FNYEAQ.

This chain joins TRBV7-9 and TRBJ1-1; possible D gene TRBD1, 5 bases. The CDR3 covers 14 residues. Per germline, CDR1 SEHNR and CDR2 FQNEAQ (reference sequence). Deletions cut 5 bases from V and 1 base from J, with 11 bases between. The CDR3 region has the DNA TGTGCCAGCAGCGGCAGGGCTGGGAACACTGAAGCTTTCTTT. It yields the protein CASSGRAGNTEAFF.

The chain recombines TRBV5-1 with TRBJ1-3; TRBD1 agrees at 8 bases. Germline-derived CDR1 and CDR2 are SGHRS and YFSETQ. Trimming at V came to 4 bases and at J to 1 base, leaving 4 bases not matched to a gene. The length of the CDR3 is 15 residues. The CDR3 DNA reads TGCGCCAGCAGCGTAGGACAGGGATCTGGAAACACCATATATTTT. Translating gives CASSVGQGSGNTIYF.

This chain links TRBV6-5 with TRBJ2-2; no clear D gene. There are 12 residues in the CDR3. The V and J ends lost 6 bases and 7 bases respectively, with 9 bases between them. Germline loops: CDR1 MNHEY, CDR2 SVGAGI. This CDR3 is CASRLTNGELFF. As DNA, the CDR3 is TGTGCCAGCAGACTAACGAACGGGGAGCTGTTTTTT.

The rearrangement uses TRBV2 and TRBJ1-5; TRBD1 aligns across 7 bases. Germline-derived CDR1 and CDR2 are SNHLY and FYNNEI. This CDR3 contains 16 residues. V lost 6 bases to trimming and J lost 1 base; unmatched junction nucleotides: 9. CDR3 loop: CASSPGQGVSNQPQHF. The CDR3 coding sequence is TGTGCCAGCAGCCCCGGTCAGGGGGTAAGCAATCAGCCCCAGCATTTT.

The chain carries TRBV7-9 and TRBJ1-4, with D possibly being TRBD1 (5 bases). CDR1 SEHNR and CDR2 FQNEAQ come from the germline V gene (reference sequence). The CDR3 is made up of 13 amino acids. V was cut by 5 bases and J by 10 bases, with 14 bases left in between. CDR3 nucleotides: TGTGCCAGCAGCCCGGAGCAGACAGCAAAACTGTTTTTT. Its translation is CASSPEQTAKLFF.

The chain employs TRBV6-5 and TRBJ1-3; 7 positions agree with TRBD1. This CDR3 spans 15 amino acids. Germline-derived CDR1 and CDR2 are MNHEY and SVGAGI. After removal of 7 bases from V and 0 bases from J, the junction contained 6 bases not matched to a gene. CDR3 nucleotide sequence: TGTGCCAGCACCACAGGGGACAACTCTGGAAACACCATATATTTT. Protein sequence: CASTTGDNSGNTIYF.